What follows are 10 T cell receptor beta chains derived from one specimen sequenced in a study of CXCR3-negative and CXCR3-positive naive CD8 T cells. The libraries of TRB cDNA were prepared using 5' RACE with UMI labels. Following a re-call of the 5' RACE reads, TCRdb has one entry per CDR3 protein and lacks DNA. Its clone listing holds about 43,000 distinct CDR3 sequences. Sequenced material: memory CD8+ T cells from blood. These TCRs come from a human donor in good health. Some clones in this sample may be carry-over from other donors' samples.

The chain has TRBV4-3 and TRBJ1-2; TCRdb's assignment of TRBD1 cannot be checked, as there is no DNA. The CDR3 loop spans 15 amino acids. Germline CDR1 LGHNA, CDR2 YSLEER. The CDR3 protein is CASSQDRTGNYGYTF.

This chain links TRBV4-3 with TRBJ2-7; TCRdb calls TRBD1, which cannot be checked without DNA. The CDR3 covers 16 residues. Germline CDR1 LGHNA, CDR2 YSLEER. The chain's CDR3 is CASSQDRGQGVAEQYF.

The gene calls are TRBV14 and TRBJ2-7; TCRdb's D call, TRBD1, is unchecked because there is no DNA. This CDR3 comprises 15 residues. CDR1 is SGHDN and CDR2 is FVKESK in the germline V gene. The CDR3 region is CASSPWGRSTYEQYF.

The CDR3 reads CSVDTGVSYEQYF. The rearrangement uses TRBV29-1 and TRBJ2-7; absent DNA, TCRdb's TRBD1 call cannot be checked. This CDR3 comprises 13 residues. Germline CDR1 and CDR2: SQVTM and ANQGSEA.

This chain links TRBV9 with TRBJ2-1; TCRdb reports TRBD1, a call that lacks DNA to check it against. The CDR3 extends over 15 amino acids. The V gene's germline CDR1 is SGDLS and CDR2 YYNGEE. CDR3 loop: CASSVAGTGSNEQFF.

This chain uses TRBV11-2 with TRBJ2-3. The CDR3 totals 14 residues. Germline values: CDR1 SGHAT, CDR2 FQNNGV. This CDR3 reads CASSFRVKGDTQYF.

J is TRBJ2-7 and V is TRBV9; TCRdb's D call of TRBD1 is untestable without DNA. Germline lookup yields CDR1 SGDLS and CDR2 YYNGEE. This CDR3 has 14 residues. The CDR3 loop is CASSRTGSSYEQYF.

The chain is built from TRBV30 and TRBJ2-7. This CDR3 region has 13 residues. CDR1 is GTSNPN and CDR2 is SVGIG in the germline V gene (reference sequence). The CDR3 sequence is CAWSVLQPNEQYF.

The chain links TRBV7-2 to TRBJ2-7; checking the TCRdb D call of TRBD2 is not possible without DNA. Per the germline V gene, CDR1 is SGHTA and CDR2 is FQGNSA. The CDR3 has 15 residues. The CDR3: CASSGAGGSTYEQYF. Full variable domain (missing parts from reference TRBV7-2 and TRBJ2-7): GAGVSQSPSNKVTEKGKDVELRCDPISGHTALYWYRQSLGQGLEFLIYFQGNSAPDKSGLPSDRFSAERTGGSVSTLTIQRTQQEDSAVYLCASSGAGGSTYEQYFGPGTRLTVT.

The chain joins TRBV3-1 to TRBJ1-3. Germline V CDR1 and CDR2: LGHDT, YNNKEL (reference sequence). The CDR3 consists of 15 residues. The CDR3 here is CASSHATSSGNTIYF.